The 9 T cell receptor beta chains listed next were all sequenced from one sample in a study of blood T cell repertoires in COVID-19. The method was immunoSEQ multiplex PCR; TCRdb's version includes in-frame clones alone and lacks a portion of them. In the table there are 200,000 to 300,000 clones, about 91% of which are singletons. The sequencing sample was made of PBMCs or T cells enriched from blood (not recorded which). The receptors were sampled from a woman between 40 and 50 years old with acute COVID-19.

The J gene is TRBJ1-1, the V gene TRBV9; TRBD1 might be the D (5 bases). Between the trimmed V and J ends, which lost 0 bases and 1 base, there was a span of 19 bases. Germline CDR1 is SGDLS and CDR2 is YYNGEE. The CDR3 is 18 residues long. The CDR3 here is CASSVATPGHQGNTEAFF. The CDR3 DNA follows: TGTGCCAGCAGCGTAGCTACTCCTGGACATCAGGGGAACACTGAAGCTTTCTTT.

The chain recombines TRBV5-5 with TRBJ1-1, with TRBD1 matching 9 bases. Germline CDR1 and CDR2: SGHKS and YYEKEE (reference sequence). This CDR3 has 18 residues. V dropped 0 bases and J dropped 4; count of bases not matched to a gene: 13. CDR3 region: CASSLGPTGGGLGTEAFF. The CDR3 bases are TGTGCCAGCAGCTTGGGGCCGACAGGGGGAGGGTTGGGCACTGAAGCTTTCTTT.

The chain combines TRBV7-6 with TRBJ2-3; D is possibly TRBD2 (6 bases). Germline assignment: CDR1 SGHVS and CDR2 FNYEAQ. Trimming stripped 0 bases from V and 2 bases from J, with 9 bases between. This CDR3 has 15 amino acids. The CDR3 DNA reads as TGTGCCAGCAGCTTAGCTTTAGCGGTCACAGATACGCAGTATTTT. Protein: CASSLALAVTDTQYF. Based on the CDR3 plus reference TRBV7-6 and TRBJ2-3, the full variable domain is GAGVSQSPRYKVTKRGQDVALRCDPISGHVSLYWYRQALGQGPEFLTYFNYEAQQDKSGLPNDRFSAERPEGSISTLTIQRTEQRDSAMYRCASSLALAVTDTQYFGPGTRLTVL.

The chain has TRBV4-2 and TRBJ2-3; TRBD2 matches 9 bases. V lost 0 bases to trimming and J lost 5 bases; unmatched junction nucleotides: 9. CDR1 and CDR2 from the germline V gene are LGHNA and YNFKEQ. The CDR3 is made up of 17 amino acids. The CDR3 reads CASSQDRAGGPVDTQYF. The CDR3 coding sequence is TGTGCCAGCAGCCAAGATCGAGCGGGAGGCCCAGTAGATACGCAGTATTTT.

The CDR3 DNA is TGTGCCAGCAGCCAAGTCAGGCCTGCTAGCACAGATACGCAGTATTTT. Protein: CASSQVRPASTDTQYF. The chain carries TRBV3-1 (or the pseudogene TRBV3-2) and TRBJ2-3; D remains unclear. The length of the CDR3 is 16 residues. V was clipped by 1 base and J by 0 bases, with 11 bases between them. Germline CDR1 and CDR2: LGHDT and YNNKEL (reference sequence).

This clone was recorded only once. The chain has TRBV5-6 and TRBJ1-1, with 7 bases identical to TRBD1. Unmatched junction bases numbered 3, after V lost 4 bases and J lost 3 bases. This CDR3 spans 13 amino acids. The V gene's germline CDR1 is SGHDT and CDR2 YYEEEE. CDR3 residues: CASSGDSYTEAFF. CDR3 nucleotide sequence: TGTGCCAGCAGCGGGGACAGCTACACTGAAGCTTTCTTT.

This clone was seen just once. The J gene is TRBJ1-5, the V gene TRBV7-8; TRBD1 aligns across 8 bases. The CDR3 runs to 16 residues. CDR1 SGHVS and CDR2 FQNEAQ come from the germline V gene. Trimming removed 5 bases from V and 6 bases from J; junction bases left unmatched: 12. The CDR3 spells CASSNQITGGSQPQHF. The DNA of the CDR3 is TGTGCCAGCAGCAACCAAATCACAGGGGGAAGTCAGCCCCAGCATTTT. Supplemented by reference TRBV7-8 and TRBJ1-5, the full variable domain reads GAGVSQSPRYKVAKRGQDVALRCDPISGHVSLFWYQQALGQGPEFLTYFQNEAQLDKSGLPSDRFFAERPEGSVSTLKIQRTQQEDSAVYLCASSNQITGGSQPQHFGDGTRLSIL.

The chain joins TRBV21-1 to TRBJ1-1. TRBV21-1 is a pseudogene locus. This CDR3 has 14 residues. The CDR3 region is CASSKPPRDTEAFF. The CDR3, as DNA: TGTGCCAGCAGCAAACCTCCCCGCGACACTGAAGCTTTCTTT.

The chain joins TRBV29-1 to TRBJ2-1; the match to TRBD2 covers 9 bases. The V and J ends lost 2 bases and 6 bases, in that order; junction bases with no gene match: 14. The germline V gene has CDR1 SQVTM and CDR2 ANQGSEA. The CDR3 totals 17 residues. CDR3 sequence reads: CSVETGIWSSGTNEQFF. CDR3 coding DNA: TGCAGCGTTGAAACAGGTATCTGGTCTAGCGGGACCAATGAGCAGTTCTTC.